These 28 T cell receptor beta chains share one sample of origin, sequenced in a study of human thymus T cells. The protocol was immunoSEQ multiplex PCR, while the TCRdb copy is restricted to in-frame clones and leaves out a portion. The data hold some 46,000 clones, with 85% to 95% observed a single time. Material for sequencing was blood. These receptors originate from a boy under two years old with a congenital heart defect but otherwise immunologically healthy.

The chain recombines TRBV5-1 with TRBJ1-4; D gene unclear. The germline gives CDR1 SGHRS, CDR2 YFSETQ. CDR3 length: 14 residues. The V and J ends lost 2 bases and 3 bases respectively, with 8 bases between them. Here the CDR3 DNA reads TGCGCCAGCAGCTTATTGGGTTCTAATGAAAAACTGTTTTTT. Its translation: CASSLLGSNEKLFF. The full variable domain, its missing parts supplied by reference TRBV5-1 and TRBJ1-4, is KAGVTQTPRYLIKTRGQQVTLSCSPISGHRSVSWYQQTPGQGLQFLFEYFSETQRNKGNFPGRFSGRQFSNSRSEMNVSTLELGDSALYLCASSLLGSNEKLFFGSGTQLSVL.

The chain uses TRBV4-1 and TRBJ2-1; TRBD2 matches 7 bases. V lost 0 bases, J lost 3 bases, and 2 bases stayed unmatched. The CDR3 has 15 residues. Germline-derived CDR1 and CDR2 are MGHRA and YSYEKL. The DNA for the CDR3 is TGCGCCAGCAGCCAAGAGCCGGGGGGCTACAATGAGCAGTTCTTC. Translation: CASSQEPGGYNEQFF.

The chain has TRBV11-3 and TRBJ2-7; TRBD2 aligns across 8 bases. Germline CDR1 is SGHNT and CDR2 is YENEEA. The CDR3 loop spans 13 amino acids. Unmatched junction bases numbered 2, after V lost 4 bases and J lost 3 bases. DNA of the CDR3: TGTGCCAGCAGCTCAAGCGGGGGCTACGAGCAGTACTTC. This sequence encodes CASSSSGGYEQYF.

This CDR3 reads CASRQRAGRETQYF. DNA of the CDR3: TGTGCCAGCAGGCAGCGCGCGGGGCGGGAGACCCAGTACTTC. The chain recombines TRBV27 with TRBJ2-5, with D possibly matching TRBD2 (6 bases). This CDR3 has 14 amino acids. V lost 6 bases, J lost 5 bases, and 16 bases lay in between. CDR1 is MNHEY and CDR2 is SMNVEV in the germline V gene (reference sequence).

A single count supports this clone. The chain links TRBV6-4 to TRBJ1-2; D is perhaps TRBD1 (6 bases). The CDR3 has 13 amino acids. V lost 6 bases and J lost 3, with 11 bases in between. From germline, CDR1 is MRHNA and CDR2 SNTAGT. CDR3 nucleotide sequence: TGTGCCAGCAGCCACAGGGCGGACTATGGCTACACCTTC. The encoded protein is CASSHRADYGYTF.

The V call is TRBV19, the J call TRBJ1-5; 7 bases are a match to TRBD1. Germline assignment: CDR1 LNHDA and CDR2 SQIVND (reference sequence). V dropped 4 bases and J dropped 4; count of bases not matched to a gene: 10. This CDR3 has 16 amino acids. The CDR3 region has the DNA TGTGCCAGTAGTACTAGGACAGGCCGTCTGAATCAGCCCCAGCATTTT. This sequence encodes CASSTRTGRLNQPQHF.

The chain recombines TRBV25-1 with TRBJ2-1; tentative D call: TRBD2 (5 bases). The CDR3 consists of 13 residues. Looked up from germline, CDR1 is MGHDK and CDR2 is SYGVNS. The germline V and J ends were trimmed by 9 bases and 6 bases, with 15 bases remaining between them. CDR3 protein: CASTRTHFNEQFF. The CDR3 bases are TGTGCCAGTACTAGGACCCACTTCAATGAGCAGTTCTTC.

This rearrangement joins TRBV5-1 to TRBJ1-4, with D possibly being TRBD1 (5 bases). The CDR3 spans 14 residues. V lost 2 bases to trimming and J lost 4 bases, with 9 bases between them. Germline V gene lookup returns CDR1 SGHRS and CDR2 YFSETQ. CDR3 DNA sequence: TGCGCCAGCAGCTTCCTAGGGGTTAATGAAAAACTGTTTTTT. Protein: CASSFLGVNEKLFF.

The CDR3 DNA follows: TGTGCCAGCAGCCGAACAGGGCTCAATGAGAATTCACCCCTCCACTTT. This sequence encodes CASSRTGLNENSPLHF. The chain uses TRBV27 and TRBJ1-6; a weak D match, TRBD1 (6 bases). Between the trimmed V and J ends, which lost 6 bases and 7 bases, there was a span of 19 bases. The CDR3 contains 16 residues. CDR1 MNHEY and CDR2 SMNVEV come from the germline V gene (reference sequence).

CDR3: CASSVVSRGDTQYF. The CDR3 nucleotides read TGTGCCAGCAGCGTAGTCTCAAGGGGCGATACGCAGTATTTT. This chain connects TRBV9 to TRBJ2-3; tentatively, D is TRBD1 (5 bases). This CDR3 region has 14 residues. The germline CDR1 and CDR2 sequences are SGDLS and YYNGEE. V lost 0 bases to trimming and J lost 6 bases, with 11 bases between them.

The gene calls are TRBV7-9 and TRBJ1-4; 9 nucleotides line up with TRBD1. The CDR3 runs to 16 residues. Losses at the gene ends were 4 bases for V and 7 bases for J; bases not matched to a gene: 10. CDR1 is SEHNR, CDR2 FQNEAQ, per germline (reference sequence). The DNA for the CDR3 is TGTGCCAGCAGCTCCATAGTGGGGACAGGGTTTGAAAAACTGTTTTTT. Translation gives CASSSIVGTGFEKLFF.

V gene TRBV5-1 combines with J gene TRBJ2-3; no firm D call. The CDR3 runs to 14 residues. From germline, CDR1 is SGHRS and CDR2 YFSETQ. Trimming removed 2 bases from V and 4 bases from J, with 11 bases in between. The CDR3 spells CASSLGSAADTQYF. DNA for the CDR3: TGCGCCAGCAGCTTAGGTAGTGCGGCAGATACGCAGTATTTT.

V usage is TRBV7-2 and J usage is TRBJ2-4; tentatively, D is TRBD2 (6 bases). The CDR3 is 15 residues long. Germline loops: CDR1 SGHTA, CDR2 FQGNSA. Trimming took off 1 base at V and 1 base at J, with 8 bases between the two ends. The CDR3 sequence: CASSLGLAAKNIQYF. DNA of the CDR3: TGTGCCAGCAGCTTAGGGCTAGCGGCCAAAAACATTCAGTACTTC.

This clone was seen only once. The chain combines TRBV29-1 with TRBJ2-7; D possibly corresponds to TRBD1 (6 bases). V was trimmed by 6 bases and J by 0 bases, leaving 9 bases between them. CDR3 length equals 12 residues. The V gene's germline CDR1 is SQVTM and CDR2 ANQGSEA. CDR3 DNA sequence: TGCAGCGTAACCAGGGGCTCCTACGAGCAGTACTTC. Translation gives CSVTRGSYEQYF.

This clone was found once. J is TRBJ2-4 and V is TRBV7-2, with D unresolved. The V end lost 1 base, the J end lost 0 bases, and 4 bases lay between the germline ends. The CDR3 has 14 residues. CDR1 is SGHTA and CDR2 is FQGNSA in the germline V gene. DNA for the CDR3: TGTGCCAGCAGCTTAGGACTAGCCAAAAACATTCAGTACTTC. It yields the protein CASSLGLAKNIQYF.

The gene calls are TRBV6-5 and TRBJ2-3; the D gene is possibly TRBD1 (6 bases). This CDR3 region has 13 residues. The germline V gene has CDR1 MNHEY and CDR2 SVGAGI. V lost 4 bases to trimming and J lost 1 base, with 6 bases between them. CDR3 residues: CASSWTGTDTQYF. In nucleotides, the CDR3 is TGTGCCAGCAGTTGGACAGGCACAGATACGCAGTATTTT.

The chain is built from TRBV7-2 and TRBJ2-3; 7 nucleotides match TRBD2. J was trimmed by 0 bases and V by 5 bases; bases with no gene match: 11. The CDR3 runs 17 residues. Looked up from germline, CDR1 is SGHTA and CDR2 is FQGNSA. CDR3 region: CASSPLPGTISTDTQYF. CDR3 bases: TGTGCCAGCAGCCCCCTCCCCGGGACTATCAGCACAGATACGCAGTATTTT. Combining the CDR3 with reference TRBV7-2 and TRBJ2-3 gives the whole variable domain GAGVSQSPSNKVTEKGKDVELRCDPISGHTALYWYRQSLGQGLEFLIYFQGNSAPDKSGLPSDRFSAERTGGSVSTLTIQRTQQEDSAVYLCASSPLPGTISTDTQYFGPGTRLTVL.

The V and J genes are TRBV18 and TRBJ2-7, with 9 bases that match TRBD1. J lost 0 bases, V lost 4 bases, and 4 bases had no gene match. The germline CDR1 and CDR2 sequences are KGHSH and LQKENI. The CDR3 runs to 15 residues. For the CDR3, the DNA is TGTGCCAGCTCACTCTCGACAGGGGGCTCCTACGAGCAGTACTTC. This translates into CASSLSTGGSYEQYF.

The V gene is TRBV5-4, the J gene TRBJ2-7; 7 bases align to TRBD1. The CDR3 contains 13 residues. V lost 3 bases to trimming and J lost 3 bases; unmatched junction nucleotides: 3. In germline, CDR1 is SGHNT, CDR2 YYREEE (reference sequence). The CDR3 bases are TGTGCCAGCAGCTCGACAGGGCGCTACGAGCAGTACTTC. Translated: CASSSTGRYEQYF.

CDR3 sequence reads: CASSPRGNQPQHF. The DNA of the CDR3 is TGTGCCAGCAGCCCCAGGGGAAATCAGCCCCAGCATTTT. The gene calls are TRBV6-1 and TRBJ1-5; possible D gene TRBD1, 6 bases. CDR3 size: 13 residues. Trimming stripped 6 bases from V and 4 bases from J, with 10 bases between. The germline CDR1 and CDR2 sequences are MNHNS and SASEGT.

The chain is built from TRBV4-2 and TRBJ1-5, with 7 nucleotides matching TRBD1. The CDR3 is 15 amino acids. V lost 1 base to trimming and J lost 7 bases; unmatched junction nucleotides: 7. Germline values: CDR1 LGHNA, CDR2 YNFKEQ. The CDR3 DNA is TGTGCCAGCAGCCAAGTCCGACAGGGTAGGCAGCCCCAGCATTTT. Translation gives CASSQVRQGRQPQHF.

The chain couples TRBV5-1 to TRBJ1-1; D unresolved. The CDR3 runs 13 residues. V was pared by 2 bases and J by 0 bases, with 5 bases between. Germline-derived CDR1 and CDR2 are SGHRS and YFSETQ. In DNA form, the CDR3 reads TGCGCCAGCAGCTTTGACATGAACACTGAAGCTTTCTTT. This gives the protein CASSFDMNTEAFF.

CDR3 loop: CASSQDRGGAGDTQYF. Written as DNA, the CDR3 is TGCGCCAGCAGCCAAGATAGGGGGGGGGCCGGAGATACGCAGTATTTT. The chain uses TRBV4-3 and TRBJ2-3; D may be TRBD2 (7 bases). Germline CDR1 and CDR2: LGHNA and YSLEER. V was pared by 0 bases and J by 5 bases, with 15 bases between. This CDR3 comprises 16 residues.

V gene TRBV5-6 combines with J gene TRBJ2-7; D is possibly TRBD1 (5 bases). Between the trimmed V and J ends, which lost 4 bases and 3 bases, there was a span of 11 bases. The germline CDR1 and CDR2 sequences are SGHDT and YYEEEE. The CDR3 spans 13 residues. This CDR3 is CASSRQGFYEQYF. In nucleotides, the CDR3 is TGTGCCAGCAGCCGTCAGGGTTTCTACGAGCAGTACTTC.

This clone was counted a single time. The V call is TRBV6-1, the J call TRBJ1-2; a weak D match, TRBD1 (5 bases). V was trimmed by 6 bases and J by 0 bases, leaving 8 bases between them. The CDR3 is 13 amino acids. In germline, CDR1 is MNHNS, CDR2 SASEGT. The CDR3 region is CASRLQANYGYTF. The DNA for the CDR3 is TGTGCCAGCAGGCTACAGGCTAACTATGGCTACACCTTC.

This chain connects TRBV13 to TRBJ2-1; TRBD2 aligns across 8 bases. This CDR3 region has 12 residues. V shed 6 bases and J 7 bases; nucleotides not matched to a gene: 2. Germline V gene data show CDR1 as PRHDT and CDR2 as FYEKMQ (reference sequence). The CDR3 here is CASRSGGNEQFF. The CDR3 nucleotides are TGTGCCAGCAGGAGCGGGGGAAATGAGCAGTTCTTC.

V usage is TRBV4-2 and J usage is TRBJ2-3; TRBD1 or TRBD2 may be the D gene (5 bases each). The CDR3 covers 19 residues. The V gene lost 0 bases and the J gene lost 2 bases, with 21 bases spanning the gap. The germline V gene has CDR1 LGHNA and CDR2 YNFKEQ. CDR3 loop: CASSQDFGSIRGLTDTQYF. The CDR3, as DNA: TGTGCCAGCAGCCAAGATTTCGGTTCGATTCGGGGCCTCACAGATACGCAGTATTTT.

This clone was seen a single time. In DNA, the CDR3 is TGTGCCAGCACCCACAAGACAGGGGACTCTAATTCACCCCTCCACTTT. This translates into CASTHKTGDSNSPLHF. The chain combines TRBV28 with TRBJ1-6, with TRBD1 identical over 8 bases. With 7 bases clipped from V and 6 bases from J, the junction kept 11 bases outside the gene matches. Germline V gives CDR1 MDHEN, CDR2 SYDVKM. The CDR3 runs 16 residues.